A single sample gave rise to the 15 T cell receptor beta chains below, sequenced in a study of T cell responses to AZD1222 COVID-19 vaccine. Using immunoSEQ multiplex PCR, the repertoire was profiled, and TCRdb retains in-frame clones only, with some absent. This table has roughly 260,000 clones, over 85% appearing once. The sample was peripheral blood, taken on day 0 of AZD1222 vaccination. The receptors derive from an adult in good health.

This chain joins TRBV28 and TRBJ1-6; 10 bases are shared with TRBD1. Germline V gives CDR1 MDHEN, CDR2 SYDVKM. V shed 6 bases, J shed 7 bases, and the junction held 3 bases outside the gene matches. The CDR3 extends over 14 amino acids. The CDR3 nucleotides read TGTGCCAGCAGCCAGGGACAGGGGAATTCACCCCTCCACTTT. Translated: CASSQGQGNSPLHF.

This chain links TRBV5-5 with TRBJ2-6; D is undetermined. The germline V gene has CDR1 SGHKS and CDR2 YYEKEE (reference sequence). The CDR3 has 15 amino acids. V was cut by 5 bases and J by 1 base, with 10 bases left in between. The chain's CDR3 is CASRSTVSGANVLTF. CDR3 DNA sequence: TGTGCCAGCAGGTCTACAGTTTCTGGGGCCAACGTCCTGACTTTC.

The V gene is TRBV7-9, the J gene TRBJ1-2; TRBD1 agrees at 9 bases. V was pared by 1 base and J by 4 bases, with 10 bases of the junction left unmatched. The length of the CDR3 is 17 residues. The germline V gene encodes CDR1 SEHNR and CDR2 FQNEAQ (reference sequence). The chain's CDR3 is CASSLEDGGTGFYGYTF. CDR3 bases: TGTGCCAGCAGCTTAGAGGATGGTGGGACAGGGTTCTATGGCTACACCTTC.

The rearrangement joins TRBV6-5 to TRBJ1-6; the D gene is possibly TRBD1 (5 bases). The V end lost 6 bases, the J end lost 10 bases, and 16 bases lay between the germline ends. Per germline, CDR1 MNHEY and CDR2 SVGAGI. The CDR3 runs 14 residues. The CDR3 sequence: CASSPLGGGSPLHF. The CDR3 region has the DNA TGTGCCAGCAGCCCCCTTGGGGGAGGCTCACCCCTCCACTTT.

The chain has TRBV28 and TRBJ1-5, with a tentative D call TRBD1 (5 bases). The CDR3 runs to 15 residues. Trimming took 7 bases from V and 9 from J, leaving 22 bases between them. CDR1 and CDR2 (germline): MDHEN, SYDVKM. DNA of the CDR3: TGTGCCAGCAAAGTCGGGGCAGAGCAATCAGCGCCCCAGCATTTT. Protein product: CASKVGAEQSAPQHF.

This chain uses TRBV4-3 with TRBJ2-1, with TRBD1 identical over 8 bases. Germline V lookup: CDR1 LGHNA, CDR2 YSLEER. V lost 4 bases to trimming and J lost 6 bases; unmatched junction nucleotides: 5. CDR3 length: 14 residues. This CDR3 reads CASSPGTGSNEQFF. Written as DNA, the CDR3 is TGCGCCAGCAGCCCCGGGACAGGAAGCAATGAGCAGTTCTTC.

CDR3 in DNA: TGTGCCAGCAGAGTAGGACAGTCGACCTCTTATGGCTACACCTTC. This translates into CASRVGQSTSYGYTF. This chain uses TRBV11-3 with TRBJ1-2; D perhaps matches TRBD1 (6 bases). Germline CDR1 is SGHNT and CDR2 is YENEEA. Deletions cut 6 bases from V and 5 bases from J, with 19 bases between. CDR3 size: 15 residues.

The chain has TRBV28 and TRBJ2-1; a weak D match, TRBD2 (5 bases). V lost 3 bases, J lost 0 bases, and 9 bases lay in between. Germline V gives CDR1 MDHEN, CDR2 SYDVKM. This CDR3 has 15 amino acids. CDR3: CASSFRRVSYNEQFF. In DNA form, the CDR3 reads TGTGCCAGCAGTTTTAGGCGGGTCTCCTACAATGAGCAGTTCTTC. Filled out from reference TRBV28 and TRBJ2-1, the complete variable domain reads DVKVTQSSRYLVKRTGEKVFLECVQDMDHENMFWYRQDPGLGLRLIYFSYDVKMKEKGDIPEGYSVSREKKERFSLILESASTNQTSMYLCASSFRRVSYNEQFFGPGTRLTVL.

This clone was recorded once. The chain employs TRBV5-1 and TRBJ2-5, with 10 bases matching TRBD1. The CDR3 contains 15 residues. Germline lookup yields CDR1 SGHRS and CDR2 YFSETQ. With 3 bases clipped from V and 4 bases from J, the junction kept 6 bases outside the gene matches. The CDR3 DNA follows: TGCGCCAGCAGCTGGGGACAGGGGCGGGGAGAGACCCAGTACTTC. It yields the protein CASSWGQGRGETQYF.

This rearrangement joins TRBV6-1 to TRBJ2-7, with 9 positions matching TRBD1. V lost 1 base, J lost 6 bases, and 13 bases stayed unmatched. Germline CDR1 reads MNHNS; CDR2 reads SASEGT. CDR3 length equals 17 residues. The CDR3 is CASSEGAWGTGLSEQYF. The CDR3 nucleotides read TGTGCCAGCAGTGAAGGGGCCTGGGGGACAGGGCTCTCCGAGCAGTACTTC.

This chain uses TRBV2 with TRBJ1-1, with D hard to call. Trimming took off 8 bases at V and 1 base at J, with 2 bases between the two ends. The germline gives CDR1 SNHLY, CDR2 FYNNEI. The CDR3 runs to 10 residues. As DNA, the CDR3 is TGTGCCAGCGGGAACACTGAAGCTTTCTTT. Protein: CASGNTEAFF.

This CDR3 is CASASYYEQYF. CDR3 nucleotides: TGTGCCAGCGCGTCTTACTACGAGCAGTACTTC. The gene calls are TRBV2 and TRBJ2-7, with no clear D. V was shortened by 8 bases and J by 3 bases, with 8 bases between the two germline ends. Germline lookup yields CDR1 SNHLY and CDR2 FYNNEI. The CDR3 has 11 amino acids.

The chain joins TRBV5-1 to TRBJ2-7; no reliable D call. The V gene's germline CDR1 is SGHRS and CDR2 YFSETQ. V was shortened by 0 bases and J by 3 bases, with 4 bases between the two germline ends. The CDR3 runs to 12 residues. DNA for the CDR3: TGCGCCAGCAGCTTGGACCACTACGAGCAGTACTTC. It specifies CASSLDHYEQYF.

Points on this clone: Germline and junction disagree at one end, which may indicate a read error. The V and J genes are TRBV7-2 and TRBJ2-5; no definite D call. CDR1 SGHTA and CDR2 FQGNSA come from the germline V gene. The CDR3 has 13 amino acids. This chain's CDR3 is CASNLGPEETQYF. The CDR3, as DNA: TGTGCCAGCAACTTAGGACCGGAGGAGACCCAGTACTTC.

The CDR3 loop is CASSSSGSSYNSPLHF. Here the CDR3 DNA reads TGTGCCAGCAGTTCCTCAGGGAGCTCCTATAATTCACCCCTCCACTTT. V is TRBV3-1 (or the pseudogene TRBV3-2) and J is TRBJ1-6; D may be TRBD1 (5 bases). The CDR3 runs 16 residues. Trimming took off 6 bases at V and 0 bases at J, with 12 bases between the two ends. Germline V gene lookup returns CDR1 LGHDT and CDR2 YNNKEL (reference sequence).